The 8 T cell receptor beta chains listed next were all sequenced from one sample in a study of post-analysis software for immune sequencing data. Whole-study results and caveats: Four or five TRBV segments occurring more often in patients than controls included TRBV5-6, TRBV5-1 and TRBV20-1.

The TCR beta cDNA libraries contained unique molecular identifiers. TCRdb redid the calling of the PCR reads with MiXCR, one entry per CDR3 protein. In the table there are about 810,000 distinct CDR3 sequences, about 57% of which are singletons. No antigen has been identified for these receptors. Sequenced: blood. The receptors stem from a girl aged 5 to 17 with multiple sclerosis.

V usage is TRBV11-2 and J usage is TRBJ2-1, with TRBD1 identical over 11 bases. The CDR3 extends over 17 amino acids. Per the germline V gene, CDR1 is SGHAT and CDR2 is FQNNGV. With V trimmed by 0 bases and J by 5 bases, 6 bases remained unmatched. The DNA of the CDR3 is TGTGCCAGCAGCTTAGATTTCGGACAGGGGGCCCACAATGAGCAGTTCTTC. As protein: CASSLDFGQGAHNEQFF.

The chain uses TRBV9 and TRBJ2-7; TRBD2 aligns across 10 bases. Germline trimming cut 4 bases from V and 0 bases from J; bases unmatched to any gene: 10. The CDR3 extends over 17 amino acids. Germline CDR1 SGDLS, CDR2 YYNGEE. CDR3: CASSRASGGHSSYEQYF. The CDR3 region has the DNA TGTGCCAGCAGCCGGGCTAGCGGGGGCCATAGCTCCTACGAGCAGTACTTC.

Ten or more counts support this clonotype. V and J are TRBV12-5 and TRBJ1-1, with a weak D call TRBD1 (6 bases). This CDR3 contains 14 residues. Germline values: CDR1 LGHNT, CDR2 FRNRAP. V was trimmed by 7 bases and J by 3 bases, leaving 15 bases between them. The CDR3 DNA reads TGTGCTAGTGCTCCCTATCGGGGGCACACTGAAGCTTTCTTT. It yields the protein CASAPYRGHTEAFF.

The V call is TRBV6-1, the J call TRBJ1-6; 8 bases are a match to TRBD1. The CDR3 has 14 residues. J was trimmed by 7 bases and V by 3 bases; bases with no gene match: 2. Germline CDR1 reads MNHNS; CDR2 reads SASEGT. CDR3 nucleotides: TGTGCCAGCAGTGATAGACAGGGGAATTCACCCCTCCACTTT. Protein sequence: CASSDRQGNSPLHF.

CDR3 amino acids: CASSQRDRDYEQYF. The CDR3 DNA reads as TGCGCCAGCAGCCAACGGGACAGGGACTACGAGCAGTACTTC. The V gene is TRBV4-1, the J gene TRBJ2-7; 9 bases match TRBD1. CDR1 is MGHRA and CDR2 is YSYEKL in the germline V gene. The CDR3 has 14 amino acids. V was pared by 2 bases and J by 3 bases, with 2 bases of the junction left unmatched.

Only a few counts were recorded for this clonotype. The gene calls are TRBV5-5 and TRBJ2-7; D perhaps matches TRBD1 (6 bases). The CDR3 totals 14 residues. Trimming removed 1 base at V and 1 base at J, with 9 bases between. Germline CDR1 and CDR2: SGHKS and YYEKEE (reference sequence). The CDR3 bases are TGTGCCAGCAGCTTGTGGCAGGGGTCCTACGAGCAGTACTTC. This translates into CASSLWQGSYEQYF.

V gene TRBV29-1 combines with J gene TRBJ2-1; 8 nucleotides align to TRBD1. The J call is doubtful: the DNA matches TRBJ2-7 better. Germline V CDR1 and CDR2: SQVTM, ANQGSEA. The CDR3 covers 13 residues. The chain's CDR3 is CSARQGLYNEQYF. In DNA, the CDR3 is TGCAGCGCCCGACAGGGGCTCTACAATGAGCAGTACTTC.

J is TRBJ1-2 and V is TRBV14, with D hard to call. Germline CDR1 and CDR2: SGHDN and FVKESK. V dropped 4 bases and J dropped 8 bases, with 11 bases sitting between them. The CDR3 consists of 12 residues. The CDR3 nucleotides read TGTGCCAGCAGCCCCCGACAAGACGGCTACACCTTC. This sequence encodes CASSPRQDGYTF.